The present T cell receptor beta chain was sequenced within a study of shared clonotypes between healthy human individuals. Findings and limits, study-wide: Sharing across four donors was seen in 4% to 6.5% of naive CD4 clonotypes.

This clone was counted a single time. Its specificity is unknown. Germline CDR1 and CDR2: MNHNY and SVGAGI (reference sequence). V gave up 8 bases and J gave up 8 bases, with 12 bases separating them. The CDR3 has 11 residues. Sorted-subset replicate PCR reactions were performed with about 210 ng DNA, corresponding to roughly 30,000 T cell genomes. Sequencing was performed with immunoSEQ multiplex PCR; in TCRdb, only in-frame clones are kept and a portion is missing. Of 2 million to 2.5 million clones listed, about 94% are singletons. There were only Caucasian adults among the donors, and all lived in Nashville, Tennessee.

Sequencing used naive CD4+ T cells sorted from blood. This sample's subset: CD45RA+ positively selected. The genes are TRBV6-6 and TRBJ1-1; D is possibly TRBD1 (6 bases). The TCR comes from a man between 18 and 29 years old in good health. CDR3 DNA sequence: TGTGCCAGCGGTAGGGGGAGAGAAGCTTTCTTT. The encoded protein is CASGRGREAFF.